This entry lists 24 T cell receptor beta chains sequenced from one sample in a study of T cells in Graves' hyperthyroidism and ophthalmopathy (dated by TCRdb to between 2018 and 2020). The library was prepared using multiplex PCR. The instrument given in TCRdb is Illumina HiSeq 2000. Amplification of TCR beta CDR3 regions was carried out from RNA transcripts. A first-round RT-PCR of the TCR CDR3 used the HTBI primer set with the Qiagen OneStep RT-PCR kit. TCRdb trimmed the raw reads at Q25, called clones with MiXCR and kept productive beta chains. Identical CDR3 protein sequences are pooled into one entry, listed with their most common genes and DNA. The sample table contains a few hundred thousand distinct CDR3 sequences; only one count was recorded for 46% of them. The top ten hold about 8% of the sample. The sequencing sample was made of peripheral blood or thyroid tissue (not recorded which). The receptor set was obtained from a young woman with Graves' hyperthyroidism.

The genes are TRBV9 and TRBJ1-1, with 9 bases fitting TRBD1. The germline gives CDR1 SGDLS, CDR2 YYNGEE. V shed 4 bases and J 6 bases; nucleotides not matched to a gene: 4. This CDR3 has 13 amino acids. The CDR3 bases are TGTGCCAGCAGCACAAGACAGGGGGCTGAAGCTTTCTTT. Its protein product is CASSTRQGAEAFF. Drawing the rest from reference TRBV9 and TRBJ1-1, the complete variable domain is DSGVTQTPKHLITATGQRVTLRCSPRSGDLSVYWYQQSLDQGLQFLIQYYNGEERAKGNILERFSAQQFPDLHSELNLSSLELGDSALYFCASSTRQGAEAFFGQGTRLTVV.

This chain joins TRBV7-9 and TRBJ1-4; 7 nucleotides match TRBD1. This CDR3 contains 15 residues. J gave up 6 bases and V 3 bases, and 7 bases lay outside the gene matches. Looked up from germline, CDR1 is SEHNR and CDR2 is FQNEAQ (reference sequence). This CDR3 reads CASSLFLGTDEKLFF. The CDR3 DNA sequence: TGTGCCAGCAGCTTGTTTCTAGGGACAGATGAAAAACTGTTTTTT. Supplemented by reference TRBV7-9 and TRBJ1-4, the full variable domain reads DTGVSQNPRHKITKRGQNVTFRCDPISEHNRLYWYRQTLGQGPEFLTYFQNEAQLEKSRLLSDRFSAERPKGSFSTLEIQRTEQGDSAMYLCASSLFLGTDEKLFFGSGTQLSVL.

On this clonotype itself: A single base separates this from a much larger clone, so it may be a read error. The chain combines TRBV18 with TRBJ2-7; D unclear. From germline, CDR1 is KGHSH and CDR2 LQKENI. This CDR3 contains 11 residues. This CDR3 is CASSADGEQCF. The CDR3, as DNA: TGTGCCAGCTCAGCTGACGGCGAGCAGTGCTTC.

This chain connects TRBV20-1 to TRBJ2-3; TRBD2 agrees at 8 bases. The germline gives CDR1 DFQATT, CDR2 SNEGSKA (reference sequence). The ends lost 4 bases at V and 0 bases at J; junction bases unmatched: 3. The CDR3 runs 14 residues. The DNA of the CDR3 is TGCAGTGCTAAGACTAGCGCTAGCACAGATACGCAGTATTTT. Translating it yields CSAKTSASTDTQYF.

This clonotype was seen at least ten times. The chain combines TRBV7-2 with TRBJ2-7, with 11 bases matching TRBD2. This CDR3 comprises 15 residues. CDR1 and CDR2 (germline): SGHTA, FQGNSA. V lost 4 bases, J lost 3 bases, and 5 bases stayed unmatched. This CDR3 reads CASSYGTSGVYEQYF. CDR3 nucleotides: TGTGCCAGCAGCTACGGGACTAGCGGTGTCTACGAGCAGTACTTC.

This clonotype was counted many times. The chain recombines TRBV27 with TRBJ1-5; D might be TRBD1 (5 bases). V shed 10 bases and J shed 2 bases, with 9 bases lying between them. The CDR3 consists of 12 residues. Germline CDR1 and CDR2: MNHEY and SMNVEV (reference sequence). CDR3 loop: CATQTGNQPQHF. CDR3 DNA sequence: TGTGCCACCCAGACAGGCAATCAGCCCCAGCATTTT.

V usage is TRBV11-3 and J usage is TRBJ1-1, with a possible D match to TRBD1 (5 bases). The CDR3 runs to 13 residues. V was trimmed by 1 base and J by 5 bases, leaving 8 bases between them. Per the germline V gene, CDR1 is SGHNT and CDR2 is YENEEA. CDR3 sequence (DNA): TGTGCCAGCAGCTTAGGGACAACAACTGAAGCTTTCTTT. Translating it yields CASSLGTTTEAFF.

This clonotype occurred many times. The chain uses TRBV19 and TRBJ2-2; 12 bases match TRBD2. The CDR3 extends over 18 amino acids. CDR1 is LNHDA and CDR2 is SQIVND in the germline V gene (reference sequence). Trimming at V came to 1 base and at J to 9 bases, leaving 12 bases not matched to a gene. As DNA, the CDR3 is TGTGCCAGTAGTATAGCCTCGGCGGCTAGCGGGAGGGCCCGGGAGCTGTTTTTT. It yields the protein CASSIASAASGRARELFF.

Many counts were recorded for this clonotype. The rearrangement uses TRBV2 and TRBJ1-2; TRBD1 matches 9 bases. The V gene's germline CDR1 is SNHLY and CDR2 FYNNEI. The ends lost 6 bases at V and 7 bases at J; junction bases unmatched: 6. The CDR3 consists of 13 residues. CDR3 sequence reads: CASRLTGGSGYTF. DNA for the CDR3: TGTGCCAGCAGATTAACAGGGGGCAGTGGCTACACCTTC.

This chain uses TRBV6-5 with TRBJ2-7; D ambiguous. The V gene's germline CDR1 is MNHEY and CDR2 SVGAGI. V dropped 8 bases and J dropped 3 bases, with 14 bases sitting between them. The CDR3 length is 13 residues. The CDR3: CASSALERYEQYF. The CDR3 DNA reads as TGTGCCAGCTCCGCCCTAGAACGCTACGAGCAGTACTTC.

As to this clonotype: At one end the junction does not follow the germline gene, possibly because of a read error. The V and J genes are TRBV5-1 and TRBJ2-5, with TRBD1 identical over 8 bases. Germline CDR1 reads SGHRS; CDR2 reads YFSETQ. The CDR3 runs 14 residues. The CDR3 spells CATSWGQVEETQYF. The CDR3 region has the DNA TGCGCCACCAGCTGGGGACAGGTAGAAGAGACCCAGTACTTC.

The table lists this clonotype with many counts. The rearrangement links TRBV20-1 to TRBJ1-1; no definite D call. V gave up 3 bases and J gave up 1 base, with 9 bases separating them. There are 13 residues in the CDR3. Germline V CDR1 and CDR2: DFQATT, SNEGSKA (reference sequence). The CDR3 DNA reads TGCAGTGCTAGTCTACGGGGGAACACTGAAGCTTTCTTT. This translates into CSASLRGNTEAFF.

The chain carries TRBV9 and TRBJ2-2; 8 nucleotides agree with TRBD2. Trimming at V came to 3 bases and at J to 7 bases, leaving 8 bases not matched to a gene. CDR1 is SGDLS and CDR2 is YYNGEE in the germline V gene. The CDR3 totals 15 residues. CDR3 coding DNA: TGTGCCAGCAGCGCCACTAGCGGAGGAATCGGGGAGCTGTTTTTT. Protein: CASSATSGGIGELFF.

This clonotype was observed many times. This sequence joins TRBV20-1 and TRBJ1-2; TRBD1 matches at 7 bases. The CDR3 contains 14 residues. Germline V gene sequence: CDR1 DFQATT, CDR2 SNEGSKA (reference sequence). V dropped 1 base and J dropped 8; count of bases not matched to a gene: 10. CDR3 sequence reads: CSARVPDRAGGYTF. CDR3 DNA sequence: TGCAGTGCTAGAGTCCCCGACAGGGCAGGGGGCTACACCTTC.

This clonotype was recorded at least ten times. V is TRBV2 and J is TRBJ2-1; D is undetermined. The germline CDR1 and CDR2 sequences are SNHLY and FYNNEI. V shed 3 bases and J shed 8 bases, with 5 bases lying between them. The CDR3 is 11 residues long. CDR3 nucleotides: TGTGCCAGCAGTGACCAAGATGAGCAGTTCTTC. Translation gives CASSDQDEQFF.

The chain joins TRBV29-1 to TRBJ2-6; TRBD1 aligns across 8 bases. The length of the CDR3 is 15 residues. The germline CDR1 and CDR2 sequences are SQVTM and ANQGSEA. Trimming took 3 bases from V and 0 from J; bases not matched to a gene: 1. The CDR3 nucleotides read TGCAGCGTTGATACAGGGGGCTCTGGGGCCAACGTCCTGACTTTC. Protein product: CSVDTGGSGANVLTF.

The CDR3 coding sequence is TGTGCCGACAGGATCTATGGCTACACCTTC. It yields the protein CADRIYGYTF. The chain employs TRBV2 and TRBJ1-2; possible D gene TRBD1, 6 bases. The CDR3 sequence is 10 residues long. Germline loops: CDR1 SNHLY, CDR2 FYNNEI. V shed 11 bases and J shed 4 bases, with 8 bases lying between them.

This clonotype was found many times. V usage is TRBV5-8 and J usage is TRBJ2-5; D is undetermined. The CDR3 is 12 residues long. Trimming removed 0 bases from V and 5 bases from J, with 5 bases in between. Germline lookup yields CDR1 SGHTS and CDR2 YDEGEE. Here the CDR3 reads CASSLEHETQYF. The DNA of the CDR3 is TGTGCCAGCAGCTTGGAACATGAGACCCAGTACTTC.

The V call is TRBV9, the J call TRBJ2-7; D could derive from TRBD1 or TRBD2 (5 bases each). Germline CDR1 reads SGDLS; CDR2 reads YYNGEE. Trimming stripped 2 bases from V and 7 bases from J, with 13 bases between. CDR3 length: 13 residues. This CDR3 is CASSVGARAEQYF. In DNA, the CDR3 is TGTGCCAGCAGCGTCGGGGCCCGCGCGGAGCAGTACTTC.

This clonotype came up a few times. The chain is built from TRBV18 and TRBJ1-3; a weak D match, TRBD1 (5 bases). Germline V CDR1 and CDR2: KGHSH, LQKENI. CDR3 size: 14 residues. V lost 6 bases and J lost 3, with 12 bases in between. The DNA of the CDR3 is TGTGCCAGCTCCCTCGGACACCTTGGAAACACCATATATTTT. Its protein is CASSLGHLGNTIYF.

In this sample, this clonotype turned up many times. The V gene is TRBV7-2, the J gene TRBJ1-1, with a possible D match to TRBD1 (5 bases). The CDR3 length is 14 residues. Germline V gene sequence: CDR1 SGHTA, CDR2 FQGNSA. Trimming took off 6 bases at V and 1 base at J, with 12 bases between the two ends. CDR3 DNA: TGTGCCAGCAGTATAGGCAGGGCGAACACTGAAGCTTTCTTT. It is translated as CASSIGRANTEAFF.

The V gene is TRBV2, the J gene TRBJ2-6; the D gene is possibly TRBD1 (6 bases). V dropped 6 bases and J dropped 0 bases, with 15 bases sitting between them. The CDR3 has 17 residues. Germline loops: CDR1 SNHLY, CDR2 FYNNEI. CDR3 protein: CASRASGHSSGANVLTF. CDR3 sequence (DNA): TGTGCCAGCAGGGCGTCGGGACACAGCTCTGGGGCCAACGTCCTGACTTTC.

This chain links TRBV4-1 with TRBJ2-5; TRBD2 matches 7 bases. The CDR3 spans 18 residues. Trimming removed 1 base from V and 1 base from J; junction bases left unmatched: 12. Germline V gene sequence: CDR1 MGHRA, CDR2 YSYEKL. CDR3 region: CASSQGLGEGTFQETQYF. The CDR3, as DNA: TGCGCCAGCAGCCAAGGGTTGGGGGAGGGGACCTTCCAAGAGACCCAGTACTTC.

The rearrangement joins TRBV5-1 to TRBJ2-7, with TRBD2 matching over 8 bases. CDR3 length equals 15 residues. Losses at the gene ends were 3 bases for V and 7 bases for J; bases not matched to a gene: 12. CDR1 is SGHRS, CDR2 YFSETQ, per germline. DNA for the CDR3: TGCGCCAGCAGCTCGAGAAGCGGGAGCTCCAATGAGCAGTACTTC. It translates to CASSSRSGSSNEQYF.